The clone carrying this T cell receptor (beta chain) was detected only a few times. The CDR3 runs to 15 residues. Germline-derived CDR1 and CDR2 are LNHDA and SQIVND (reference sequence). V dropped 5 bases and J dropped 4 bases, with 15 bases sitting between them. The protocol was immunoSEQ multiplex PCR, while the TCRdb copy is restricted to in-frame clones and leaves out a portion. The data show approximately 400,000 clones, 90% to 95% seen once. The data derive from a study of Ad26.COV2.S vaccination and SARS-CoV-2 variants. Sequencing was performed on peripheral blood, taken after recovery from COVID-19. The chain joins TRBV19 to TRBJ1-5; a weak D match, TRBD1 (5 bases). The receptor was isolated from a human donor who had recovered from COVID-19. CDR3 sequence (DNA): TGTGCCAGTAGTCCCTACCAAACAGGTAATCAGCCCCAGCATTTT. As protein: CASSPYQTGNQPQHF.